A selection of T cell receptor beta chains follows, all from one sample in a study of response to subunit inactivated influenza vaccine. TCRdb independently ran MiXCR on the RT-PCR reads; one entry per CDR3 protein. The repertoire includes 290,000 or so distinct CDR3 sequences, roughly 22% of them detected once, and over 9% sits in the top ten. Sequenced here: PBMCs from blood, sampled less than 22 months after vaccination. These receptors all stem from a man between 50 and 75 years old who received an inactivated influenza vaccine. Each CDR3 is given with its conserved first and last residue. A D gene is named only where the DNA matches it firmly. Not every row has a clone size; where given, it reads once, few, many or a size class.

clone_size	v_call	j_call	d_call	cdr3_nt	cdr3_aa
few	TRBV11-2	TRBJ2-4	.	TGTGCCAGCAGCTTGCTAACAGGGTTTCAAAACATTCAGTACTTC	CASSLLTGFQNIQYF
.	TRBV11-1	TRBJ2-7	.	TGTGCCAGCAGCTTAGCGCGTCCTATGAGACTACACCGCTACGAGCAGTACTTC	CASSLARPMRLHRYEQYF
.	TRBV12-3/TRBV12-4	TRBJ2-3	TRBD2	TGTGCCAGCAGCCCAACTAGCGTCCGCACAGATGCGCAGTATTTT	CASSPTSVRTDAQYF
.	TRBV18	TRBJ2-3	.	TGTGCCAGCTCACCACCCTACGGAGATACGCAGTATTTT	CASSPPYGDTQYF
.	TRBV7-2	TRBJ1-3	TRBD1	TGTGCCAGCAGAACTATAGGGGGCCTCTCTGGAAACACCATATATTTT	CASRTIGGLSGNTIYF
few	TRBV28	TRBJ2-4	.	TGTGCCACCAACTATGGGCGTTCGCGGGACATTCAGTACTTC	CATNYGRSRDIQYF
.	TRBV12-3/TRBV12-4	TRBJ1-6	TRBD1	TGTGCCAGCAGTGGGACAGGGGGTAATTCACCCCTCCACTTT	CASSGTGGNSPLHF
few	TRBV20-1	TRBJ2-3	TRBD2	TGCAGTGCTAGGTTACTAGCGGGAGGCACAGATACGCAGTATTTT	CSARLLAGGTDTQYF
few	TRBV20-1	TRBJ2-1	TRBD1	TGCAGTGCTACCGGGACAGGGGGACCCAATGAGCAGTTCTTC	CSATGTGGPNEQFF
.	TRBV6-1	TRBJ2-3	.	TGTGCCAGCAGAGATCTAACTGGGTCCAGCACAGATACGCAGTATTTT	CASRDLTGSSTDTQYF
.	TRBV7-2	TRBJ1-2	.	TGTGCCAGCAGCTTAACAGGGCGCCCTGCTAACTATGGCTACACCTTC	CASSLTGRPANYGYTF
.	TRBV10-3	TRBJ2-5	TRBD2	TGTGCCATCAAAGGAGGACTAGCGGACAAAGAGACCCAGTACTTC	CAIKGGLADKETQYF
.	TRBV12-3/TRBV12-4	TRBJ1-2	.	TGTGCCAGCAGTTTAGCTTCAGGGACCTATGGCTACACCTTC	CASSLASGTYGYTF
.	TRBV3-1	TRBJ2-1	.	TGTGCCAGCAGCCAAGACGGGGCAGATTACAATGAGCAGTTCTTC	CASSQDGADYNEQFF
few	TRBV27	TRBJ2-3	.	TGTGCCAGCACCCCCGCTAGGCAGGCAGATACGCAGTATTTT	CASTPARQADTQYF
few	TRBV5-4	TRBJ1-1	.	TGTGCCAGCAGCTTGGTAGGGGTGAACACTGAAGCTTTCTTT	CASSLVGVNTEAFF
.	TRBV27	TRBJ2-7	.	TGTGCCAGCAGTCCACAAGGATTGTACGAGCAGTACTTC	CASSPQGLYEQYF
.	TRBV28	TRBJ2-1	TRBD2	TGTGCCAGCAGCCCCCTCTCATCAATAGCGGGTGGCAATGAGCAGTTCTTC	CASSPLSSIAGGNEQFF
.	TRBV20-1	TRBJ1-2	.	TGCAGTGCAGAAAAAAGGCAATTGCTCGATGGCTACACCTTC	CSAEKRQLLDGYTF
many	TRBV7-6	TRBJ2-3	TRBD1	TGTGCCAGCAGCTCAGGACAGGGCACAGATACGCAGTATTTT	CASSSGQGTDTQYF